This TCR beta chain came from a study of tumor and adjacent non-tumor tissue in lung cancer. The CDR3 has 14 residues. Looked up from germline, CDR1 is SGHAT and CDR2 is FQDESV (reference sequence). As for this clonotype: A junction end diverges from the germline sequence, so it may reflect a read error.

Three rounds of nested PCR, following a modified ARM-PCR protocol, produced the TCRbeta library. One entry per CDR3 protein, called by TCRdb with MiXCR from the multiplex PCR reads. The repertoire consists of 75,000 to 100,000 distinct CDR3 sequences, with roughly 70% occurring once and the leading ten covering approximately 16%. This sample's RNA came from whole unsorted tissue. The sequencing input was lung tumor tissue. The chain employs TRBV11-1 and TRBJ2-7; no clear D. The origin of this receptor is a man in his sixties with non-small cell lung cancer. CDR3 nucleotides: TGTGCCAGCAGCTCTCCCGGCCGCGCCTACGAGCAGCACTTC. Residues: CASSSPGRAYEQHF.